Following are 23 T cell receptor beta chains from one sample sequenced in a study of blood T cell repertoires in COVID-19. Measured with immunoSEQ multiplex PCR; TCRdb has only the in-frame clones, and not every one. The sample has 280,000 or so clones; about 83% are singletons. Sequencing was performed on PBMCs or T cells enriched from blood (not recorded which). These receptor sequences come from a woman between 35 and 50 years old who had recovered from COVID-19.

This clone was seen a single time. The V and J genes are TRBV7-2 and TRBJ2-3; no clear D gene. The germline V gene encodes CDR1 SGHTA and CDR2 FQGNSA. The CDR3 covers 13 residues. The germline V and J ends were trimmed by 5 bases and 2 bases, with 8 bases remaining between them. This chain's CDR3 is CASSPTYTDTQYF. In DNA, the CDR3 is TGTGCCAGCAGCCCAACCTACACAGATACGCAGTATTTT.

The chain employs TRBV28 and TRBJ1-2; D might be TRBD1 (5 bases). With 1 base removed from V and 8 bases from J, the gap between germline ends came to 11 bases. The CDR3 extends over 13 amino acids. Per germline, CDR1 MDHEN and CDR2 SYDVKM. The CDR3 nucleotides are TGTGCCAGCAGTTTATTATCAGGGCCCGGCTACACCTTC. The encoded protein is CASSLLSGPGYTF.

The chain joins TRBV28 to TRBJ2-7; the D is unclear. The CDR3 runs to 13 residues. Germline CDR1 is MDHEN and CDR2 is SYDVKM. V lost 3 bases and J 7 bases, leaving 13 bases between the germline ends. In DNA form, the CDR3 reads TGTGCCAGCAGTTTTGAGATTGCGGATGAGCAGTACTTC. Protein product: CASSFEIADEQYF.

This clone was counted between two and nine times. The genes are TRBV6-5 and TRBJ2-7; 10 nucleotides match TRBD1. V trimming: 1 base; J trimming: 5 bases; junction bases outside the gene matches: 2. CDR1 and CDR2 (germline): MNHEY, SVGAGI. This CDR3 has 14 amino acids. The CDR3 region has the DNA TGTGCCAGCAGTTACTATGGGACAGGGGACGAGCAGTACTTC. Its protein product is CASSYYGTGDEQYF.

On this clone itself: In the same sample, other DNA sequences code for this CDR3. The chain uses TRBV18 and TRBJ1-4; 9 bases match TRBD1. In germline, CDR1 is KGHSH, CDR2 LQKENI. Losses at the gene ends were 4 bases for V and 5 bases for J; bases not matched to a gene: 2. The CDR3 length is 14 residues. CDR3 protein: CASSLDRGNEKLFF. The CDR3 DNA follows: TGTGCCAGCTCACTCGACAGGGGGAATGAAAAACTGTTTTTT.

V usage is TRBV7-8 and J usage is TRBJ2-7; 10 bases match TRBD2. This CDR3 is 14 amino acids long. J lost 3 bases, V lost 6 bases, and 5 bases had no gene match. From germline, CDR1 is SGHVS and CDR2 FQNEAQ. CDR3 nucleotide sequence: TGTGCCAGCAGAACCGGGACTAGCGACTACGAGCAGTACTTC. Its protein is CASRTGTSDYEQYF.

The chain couples TRBV11-1 to TRBJ2-5; D is unresolved. V gave up 0 bases and J gave up 5 bases, with 13 bases separating them. This CDR3 spans 15 amino acids. Germline CDR1 SGHAT, CDR2 FQDESV (reference sequence). CDR3 protein: CASSLADRFGETQYF. CDR3 coding DNA: TGTGCCAGCAGCTTAGCGGATCGGTTCGGGGAGACCCAGTACTTC.

The chain has TRBV3-1 (or the pseudogene TRBV3-2) and TRBJ2-7; tentatively, D is TRBD2 (5 bases). Germline V gene lookup returns CDR1 LGHDT and CDR2 YNNKEL (reference sequence). The CDR3 spans 15 residues. V dropped 4 bases and J dropped 0 bases, with 13 bases sitting between them. The CDR3 DNA reads TGTGCCAGCAGCCCCTCAGCGGACCTCTCCTACGAGCAGTACTTC. This gives the protein CASSPSADLSYEQYF.

This sequence joins TRBV28 and TRBJ1-5, with 9 bases that match TRBD1. The CDR3 has 15 residues. J lost 7 bases, V lost 4 bases, and 8 bases had no gene match. Germline V CDR1 and CDR2: MDHEN, SYDVKM. In DNA, the CDR3 is TGTGCCAGCAGTTACGGACAGGGGTGGAAGCAGCCCCAGCATTTT. Translation: CASSYGQGWKQPQHF.

The chain couples TRBV5-1 to TRBJ2-7; the D gene is possibly TRBD2 (6 bases). V was cut by 0 bases and J by 2 bases, with 12 bases left in between. CDR1 is SGHRS, CDR2 YFSETQ, per germline. The CDR3 loop spans 15 amino acids. This CDR3 is CASSLDGGPTYEQYF. The DNA of the CDR3 is TGCGCCAGCAGCTTGGACGGGGGTCCCACCTACGAGCAGTACTTC. Using reference TRBV5-1 and TRBJ2-7 for the parts outside the CDR3, the full variable domain is KAGVTQTPRYLIKTRGQQVTLSCSPISGHRSVSWYQQTPGQGLQFLFEYFSETQRNKGNFPGRFSGRQFSNSRSEMNVSTLELGDSALYLCASSLDGGPTYEQYFGPGTRLTVT.

The chain carries TRBV28 and TRBJ2-5; 7 nucleotides agree with TRBD2. J lost 5 bases, V lost 5 bases, and 14 bases had no gene match. Germline V gene lookup returns CDR1 MDHEN and CDR2 SYDVKM. The CDR3 sequence is 16 residues long. CDR3 sequence (DNA): TGTGCCAGCAGTCGCCCCCTGGCGGGAGCGTCGGAGACCCAGTACTTC. Amino acid sequence: CASSRPLAGASETQYF.

On this clone: This CDR3 is also generated by other DNA sequences in the sample. The chain is built from TRBV27 and TRBJ1-5, with 7 bases identical to TRBD1. Germline CDR1 reads MNHEY; CDR2 reads SMNVEV (reference sequence). The length of the CDR3 is 15 residues. V dropped 2 bases and J dropped 7; count of bases not matched to a gene: 8. This CDR3 is CASSLTRGGDQPQHF. CDR3 nucleotide sequence: TGTGCCAGCAGTTTAACGCGAGGGGGCGACCAGCCCCAGCATTTT.

J is TRBJ2-1 and V is TRBV29-1; D is possibly TRBD2 (6 bases). Germline values: CDR1 SQVTM, CDR2 ANQGSEA. The CDR3 runs to 15 residues. Deletions cut 0 bases from V and 5 bases from J, with 14 bases between. For the CDR3, the DNA is TGCAGCGTTGAAGAGGGAATAGCGGCAAACAATGAGCAGTTCTTC. Amino acids: CSVEEGIAANNEQFF.

In its sample, this clone was seen a few times. V and J are TRBV29-1 and TRBJ2-7, with TRBD2 matching 13 bases. From germline, CDR1 is SQVTM and CDR2 ANQGSEA. The CDR3 contains 12 residues. The V gene end was trimmed by 8 bases and the J gene end by 9 bases; junction bases not matched to a gene: 7. CDR3 protein: CSTGTSGTGQYF. The CDR3 DNA reads TGCAGCACCGGGACTAGCGGGACGGGGCAGTACTTC.

The chain joins TRBV25-1 to TRBJ2-5; 7 bases align to TRBD2. Germline CDR1 reads MGHDK; CDR2 reads SYGVNS. After removal of 6 bases from V and 3 bases from J, the junction contained 7 bases not matched to a gene. The CDR3 length is 14 residues. The CDR3 is CASSEAGPKETQYF. As DNA, the CDR3 is TGTGCCAGCAGCGAAGCGGGACCTAAAGAGACCCAGTACTTC.

The chain joins TRBV19 to TRBJ1-1; 10 bases align to TRBD1. The germline gives CDR1 LNHDA, CDR2 SQIVND (reference sequence). V lost 8 bases and J lost 4; bases outside the gene matches: 4. The CDR3 consists of 13 residues. The CDR3 loop is CASGDRGPTEAFF. CDR3 sequence (DNA): TGTGCCAGTGGCGACAGGGGGCCCACTGAAGCTTTCTTT.

As for this clone: Other nucleotide sequences from this sample produce the same CDR3. The rearrangement uses TRBV7-2 and TRBJ2-2, with D maybe TRBD1 (6 bases). V was clipped by 1 base and J by 1 base, with 7 bases between them. The CDR3 has 15 residues. The germline gives CDR1 SGHTA, CDR2 FQGNSA. The CDR3 DNA is TGTGCCAGCAGCTTAGGAGGGGGGAACACCGGGGAGCTGTTTTTT. Its protein is CASSLGGGNTGELFF.

The rearrangement uses TRBV29-1 and TRBJ1-2; possibly TRBD1 for D (5 bases). Looked up from germline, CDR1 is SQVTM and CDR2 is ANQGSEA. The CDR3 has 13 amino acids. V was trimmed by 4 bases and J by 0 bases, leaving 9 bases between them. The DNA for the CDR3 is TGCAGCGTTGGGGCAGGGACTAACTATGGCTACACCTTC. This encodes CSVGAGTNYGYTF.

There are many counts of this clone. V gene TRBV7-9 combines with J gene TRBJ1-2; D is possibly TRBD1 (6 bases). Per the germline V gene, CDR1 is SEHNR and CDR2 is FQNEAQ (reference sequence). The CDR3 runs to 13 residues. V was shortened by 5 bases and J by 2 bases, with 9 bases between the two germline ends. The CDR3 sequence: CASSPQGNYGYTF. CDR3 bases: TGTGCCAGCAGCCCTCAGGGGAACTATGGCTACACCTTC.

This chain joins TRBV18 and TRBJ2-1, with TRBD2 matching 8 bases. V trimming: 3 bases; J trimming: 6 bases; junction bases outside the gene matches: 10. The CDR3 extends over 16 amino acids. Germline CDR1 reads KGHSH; CDR2 reads LQKENI. The CDR3 here is CASSPKSGSYSNEQFF. The CDR3 DNA reads as TGTGCCAGCTCACCCAAAAGCGGGAGCTATAGCAATGAGCAGTTCTTC.

As for this clone: The junction and the germline gene differ at one end; a read error may be behind it. V usage is TRBV29-1 and J usage is TRBJ1-2; a possible D gene is TRBD1 (5 bases). Germline V gene data show CDR1 as SQVTM and CDR2 as ANQGSEA. The length of the CDR3 is 16 residues. The DNA for the CDR3 is TGCAGCGTGGAAGGGAATACAGGCTGGGCTAACTATGGCTACACCTTC. It is translated as CSVEGNTGWANYGYTF.

This rearrangement joins TRBV28 to TRBJ2-5; perhaps TRBD1 as D (6 bases). Germline CDR1 and CDR2: MDHEN and SYDVKM. The length of the CDR3 is 15 residues. Trimming removed 4 bases from V and 1 base from J, with 13 bases in between. CDR3 amino acids: CASSSQGVGQETQYF. The CDR3 DNA is TGTGCCAGCAGTTCACAGGGTGTCGGCCAAGAGACCCAGTACTTC.

Turning to this clone: Additional DNA sequences in this sample encode the identical CDR3. This sequence joins TRBV7-3 and TRBJ2-1; TRBD2 might be the D (7 bases). Germline assignment: CDR1 SGHTA and CDR2 FQGTGA. This CDR3 has 12 amino acids. The V gene lost 1 base and the J gene lost 10 bases, with 8 bases spanning the gap. CDR3 coding DNA: TGTGCCAGCAGCTTAAGCGGGGGCGAGCAGTTCTTC. Encoded protein: CASSLSGGEQFF.